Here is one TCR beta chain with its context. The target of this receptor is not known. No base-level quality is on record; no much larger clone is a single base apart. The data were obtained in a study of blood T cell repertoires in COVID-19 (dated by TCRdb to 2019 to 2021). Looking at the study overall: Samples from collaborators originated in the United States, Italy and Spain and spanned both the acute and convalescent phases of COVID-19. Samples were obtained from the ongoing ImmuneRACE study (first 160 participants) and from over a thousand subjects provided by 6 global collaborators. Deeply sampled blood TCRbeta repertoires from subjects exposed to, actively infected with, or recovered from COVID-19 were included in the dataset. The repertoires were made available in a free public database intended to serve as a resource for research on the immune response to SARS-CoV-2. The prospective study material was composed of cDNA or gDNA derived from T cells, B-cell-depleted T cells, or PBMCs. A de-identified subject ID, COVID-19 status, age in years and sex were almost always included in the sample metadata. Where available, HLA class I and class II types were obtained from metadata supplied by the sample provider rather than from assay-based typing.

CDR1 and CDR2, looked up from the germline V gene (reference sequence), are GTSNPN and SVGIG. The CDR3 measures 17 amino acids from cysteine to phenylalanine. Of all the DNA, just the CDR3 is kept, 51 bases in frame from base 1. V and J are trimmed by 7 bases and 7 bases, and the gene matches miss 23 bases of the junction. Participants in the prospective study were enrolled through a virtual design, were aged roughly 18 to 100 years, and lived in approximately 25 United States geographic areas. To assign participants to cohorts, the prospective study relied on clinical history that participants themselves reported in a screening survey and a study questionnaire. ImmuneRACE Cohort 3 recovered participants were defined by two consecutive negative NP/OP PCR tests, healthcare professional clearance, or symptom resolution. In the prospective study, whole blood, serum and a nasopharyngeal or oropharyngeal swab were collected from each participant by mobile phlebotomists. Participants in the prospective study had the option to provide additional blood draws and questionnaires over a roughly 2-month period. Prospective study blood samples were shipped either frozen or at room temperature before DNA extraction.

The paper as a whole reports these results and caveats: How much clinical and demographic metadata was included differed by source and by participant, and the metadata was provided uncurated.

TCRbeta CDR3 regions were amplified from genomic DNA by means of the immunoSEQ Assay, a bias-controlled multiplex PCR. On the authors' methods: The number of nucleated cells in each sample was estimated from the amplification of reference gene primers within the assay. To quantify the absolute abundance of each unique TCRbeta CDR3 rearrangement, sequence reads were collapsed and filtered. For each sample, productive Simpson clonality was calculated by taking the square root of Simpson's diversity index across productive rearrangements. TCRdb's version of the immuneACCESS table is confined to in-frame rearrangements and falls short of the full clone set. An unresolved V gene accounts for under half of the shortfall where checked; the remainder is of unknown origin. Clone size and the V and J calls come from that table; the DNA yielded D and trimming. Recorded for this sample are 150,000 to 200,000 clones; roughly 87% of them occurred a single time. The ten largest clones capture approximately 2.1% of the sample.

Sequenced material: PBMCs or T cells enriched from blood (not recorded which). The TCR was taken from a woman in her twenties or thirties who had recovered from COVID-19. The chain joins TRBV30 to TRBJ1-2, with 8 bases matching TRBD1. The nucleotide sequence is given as TGTGCCTCGTCGGTGGGGACAGGTATTTATAATCGAGCTGGCTACACCTTC. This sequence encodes CASSVGTGIYNRAGYTF.